The 2 T cell receptor beta chains below come from one sample, sequenced in a study of CD8 T cells in ankylosing spondylitis. TCRdb re-analysed the 5' RACE reads in MiXCR, keeping a single row per CDR3 protein. The top ten clones hold approximately 14% of a sample with about 360,000 distinct CDR3 sequences, 20% of them seen once. Sequenced input: blood, either unsorted or a sorted T cell fraction (not recorded which). Receptors were obtained from a male donor with ankylosing spondylitis or in good health (not recorded which).

This clonotype occurred a few times. The CDR3 loop reads CAIKGMQGTITYF. The CDR3 nucleotides read TGTGCCATCAAGGGAATGCAGGGGACCATTACATACTTC. The chain carries TRBV10-3 and TRBJ2-7; maybe TRBD1 (6 bases). Germline V gene sequence: CDR1 ENHRY, CDR2 SYGVKD. This CDR3 region has 13 residues. Trimming left V 7 bases short and J 13 bases short, with 23 bases between.

This clonotype was seen more than once but under ten times. The V gene is TRBV29-1, the J gene TRBJ1-1; no clear D. V was trimmed by 1 base and J by 0 bases, leaving 6 bases between them. The CDR3 covers 13 residues. CDR1 is SQVTM and CDR2 is ANQGSEA in the germline V gene. CDR3: CSVEGRLNTEAFF. CDR3 sequence (DNA): TGCAGCGTTGAAGGACGGCTGAACACTGAAGCTTTCTTT. The full variable domain, in which reference TRBV29-1 and TRBJ1-1 provide the parts outside the CDR3, is SAVISQKPSRDICQRGTSLTIQCQVDSQVTMMFWYRQQPGQSLTLIATANQGSEATYESGFVIDKFPISRPNLTFSTLTVSNMSPEDSSIYLCSVEGRLNTEAFFGQGTRLTVV.